The clone carrying this T cell receptor (beta chain) turned up a few times. What it binds is not known. Relative to the germline gene, one junction end is altered; a read error may explain this. Libraries for TCRalpha and TCRbeta carried sample barcodes and unique molecular identifiers via 5'RACE. From the 5' RACE reads, TCRdb called clonotypes with MiXCR, one entry per CDR3 protein. Among hundreds of thousands of distinct CDR3 sequences listed, approximately 23% were seen once. The record originates from a study of T-cell memory formation after mild COVID-19. About the research overall: TCR clusters were mostly donor specific.

Regarding the study as a whole: Confirmation of SARS-CoV-2 specificity was lacking for second-wave clones peaking day 37.

Sequenced material: PBMCs or a T cell subset sorted from them (not recorded which). The TCR originated in an adult woman who had mild COVID-19 (a few samples of this study predate the infection). Cell type and time point are not known.

DNA of the CDR3: TGTGCTAGCAGCGCGGGACAGGGGGCTACGCAGTATTTT. Protein: CASSAGQGATQYF. The chain recombines TRBV7-7 with TRBJ2-3; 12 nucleotides match TRBD1. Germline loops: CDR1 SSHAT, CDR2 FNYEAQ (reference sequence). The CDR3 loop spans 13 amino acids.